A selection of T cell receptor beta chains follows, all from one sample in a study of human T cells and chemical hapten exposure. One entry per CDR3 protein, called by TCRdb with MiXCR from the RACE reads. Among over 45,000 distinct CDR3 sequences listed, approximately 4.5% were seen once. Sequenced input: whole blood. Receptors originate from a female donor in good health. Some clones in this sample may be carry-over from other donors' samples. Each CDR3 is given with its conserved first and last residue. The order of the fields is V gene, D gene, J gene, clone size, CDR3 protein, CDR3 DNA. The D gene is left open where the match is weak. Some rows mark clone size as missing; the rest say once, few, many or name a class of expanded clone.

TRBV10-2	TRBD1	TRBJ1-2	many	CASSESGRTGKGYTF	TGCGCCAGCAGTGAGTCTGGGCGGACAGGGAAAGGCTACACCTTC
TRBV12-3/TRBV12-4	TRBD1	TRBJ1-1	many	CASSITRGLTEAFF	TGTGCCAGCAGTATAACCAGGGGGCTCACTGAAGCTTTCTTT
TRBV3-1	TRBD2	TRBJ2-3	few	CASSSHTGTSGTDTQYF	TGTGCCAGCAGCTCACACACCGGGACTAGCGGCACAGATACGCAGTATTTT
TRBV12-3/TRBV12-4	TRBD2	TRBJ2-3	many	CASSRASGESTDTQYF	TGTGCCAGCAGCCGAGCTAGCGGGGAGAGCACAGATACGCAGTATTTT
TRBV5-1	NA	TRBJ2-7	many	CASSLGPDLYYEQYF	TGCGCCAGCAGCTTGGGACCCGACCTCTACTACGAGCAGTACTTC
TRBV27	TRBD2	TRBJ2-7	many	CASSYLGGETYEQYF	TGTGCCAGCAGTTATCTGGGGGGGGAGACCTACGAGCAGTACTTC
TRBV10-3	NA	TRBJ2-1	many	CAISESMGYNEQFF	TGTGCCATCAGTGAGTCGATGGGGTACAATGAGCAGTTCTTC
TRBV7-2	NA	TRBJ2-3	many	CASSLRTVPQYF	TGTGCCAGCAGCTTACGGACAGTTCCGCAGTATTTT
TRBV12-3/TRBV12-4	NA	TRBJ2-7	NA	CASRSPAGANSGEQYF	TGTGCCAGCAGATCGCCGGCCGGGGCAAATAGTGGGGAGCAGTACTTC
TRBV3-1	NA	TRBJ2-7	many	CASSQGLGGYEQYF	TGTGCCAGCAGCCAAGGGCTAGGTGGCTACGAGCAGTACTTC
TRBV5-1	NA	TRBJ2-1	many	CASSLAGPGTRDEQFF	TGCGCCAGCAGCTTGGCCGGGCCCGGGACGAGGGATGAGCAGTTCTTC
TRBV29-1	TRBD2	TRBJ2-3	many	CSVRGLALSTDTQYF	TGCAGCGTCAGGGGACTAGCGCTGAGCACAGATACGCAGTATTTT
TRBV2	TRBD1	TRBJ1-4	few	CASGVRDSLNEKLFF	TGTGCCAGCGGGGTTCGGGACAGCCTAAATGAAAAACTGTTTTTT
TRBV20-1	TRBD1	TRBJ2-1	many	CSAREGTATLGQFF	TGCAGTGCTAGAGAAGGGACAGCTACTTTGGGGCAGTTCTTC
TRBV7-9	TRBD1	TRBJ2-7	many	CASSPDRGRLGQYF	TGTGCCAGCAGCCCGGACAGGGGGCGCTTAGGGCAGTACTTC
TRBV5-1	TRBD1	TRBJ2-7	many	CASSLGPGQAEQYF	TGCGCCAGCAGCTTGGGCCCGGGACAGGCTGAGCAGTACTTC
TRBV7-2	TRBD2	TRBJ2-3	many	CASRRGGSTDTQYF	TGTGCCAGCAGGCGGGGGGGCAGCACAGATACGCAGTATTTT
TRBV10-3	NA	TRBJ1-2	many	CAISESGTPAGYTF	TGTGCCATCAGTGAGTCGGGGACTCCGGCTGGCTACACCTTC
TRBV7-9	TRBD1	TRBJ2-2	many	CASSPEDRYANTGELFF	TGTGCCAGCAGCCCGGAGGACAGGTACGCGAACACCGGGGAGCTGTTTTTT
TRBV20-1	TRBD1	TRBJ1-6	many	CSAQGQGVSSPLHF	TGCAGTGCTCAGGGACAGGGGGTTAGTTCACCCCTCCACTTT
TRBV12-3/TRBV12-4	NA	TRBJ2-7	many	CASSSKPGGGEQYF	TGTGCCAGCAGCTCCAAGCCAGGCGGAGGTGAGCAGTACTTC
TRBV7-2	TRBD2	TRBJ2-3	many	CASSFSGATDTQYF	TGTGCCAGCAGCTTTAGCGGGGCCACAGATACGCAGTATTTT
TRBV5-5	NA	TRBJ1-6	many	CASTFERGSYNSPLHF	TGTGCCAGCACCTTCGAACGGGGCTCCTATAATTCACCCCTCCACTTT